The rows below give T cell receptor beta chains drawn from one sample of a study of OX40 agonist ivuxolimab in advanced cancers. Profiling relied on immunoSEQ multiplex PCR, and the TCRdb table lists in-frame clones only, not all of them. Of tens of thousands of clones in the sample, roughly nine tenths were seen once. Sequencing used CD4+ or CD8+ T cells sorted from blood, obtained in a trial of the OX40 agonist ivuxolimab. The source is an adult with an advanced solid tumor such as melanoma, head and neck, liver or kidney cancer. Each CDR3 is given with its conserved first and last residue. A D gene is named only where the DNA matches it firmly. Only some rows state a clone size, as once, few, many or a class for expanded clones.

d_gene,j_gene,abundance,v_gene,CDR3aa,CDR3nt
-,TRBJ1-1,-,TRBV30,CAWRMGRDTEAFF,TGTGCCTGGCGGATGGGTCGAGACACTGAAGCTTTCTTT
-,TRBJ1-1,-,TRBV30,CAWRRTGTYNTEAFF,TGTGCCTGGAGACGAACCGGGACATACAATACTGAAGCTTTCTTT
TRBD1,TRBJ2-2,-,TRBV15,CATSEMTGRIDTGELFF,TGTGCCACCAGTGAGATGACAGGGAGAATTGACACCGGGGAGCTGTTTTTT
-,TRBJ2-7,-,TRBV5-6,CASSPWIQVSYEQYF,TGTGCCAGCAGCCCTTGGATACAGGTCTCCTACGAGCAGTACTTC
-,TRBJ1-1,-,TRBV6-6,CASSPTGKGTEAFF,TGTGCCAGCAGCCCTACAGGGAAAGGCACTGAAGCTTTCTTT
TRBD1,TRBJ2-5,-,TRBV29-1,CSVEGAGQGETQYF,TGCAGCGTTGAAGGAGCGGGACAGGGGGAGACCCAGTACTTC
-,TRBJ2-3,-,TRBV7-6,CASSLASGEWGTDTQYF,TGTGCCAGCAGCTTAGCCTCAGGGGAATGGGGTACAGATACGCAGTATTTT
-,TRBJ2-3,once,TRBV5-4,CASRQTGPDTQYF,TGTGCCAGCAGACAAACAGGCCCAGATACGCAGTATTTT
TRBD1,TRBJ1-3,-,TRBV30,CAWSASFRDSGNTIYF,TGTGCCTGGAGTGCCTCATTCCGGGACAGCGGAAACACCATATATTTT
TRBD1,TRBJ2-3,-,TRBV5-1,CASSYGTGLSTDTQYF,TGCGCCAGCAGCTATGGGACAGGTTTGAGCACAGATACGCAGTATTTT
-,TRBJ1-2,few,TRBV11-3,CASSSPCGYTF,TGTGCCAGCAGCTCTCCATGTGGCTACACCTTC
TRBD1,TRBJ2-1,-,TRBV27,CASSFEQGAEYEQFF,TGTGCCAGCAGTTTCGAACAGGGGGCTGAATATGAGCAGTTCTTC
TRBD1,TRBJ1-3,-,TRBV5-5,CASSLTLGQGYSGNTIYF,TGTGCCAGCAGCTTGACCCTCGGACAGGGATACTCTGGAAACACCATATATTTT
-,TRBJ1-1,-,TRBV16,CASSQSPPSNTEAFF,TGTGCCAGCAGCCAATCGCCCCCTTCGAACACTGAAGCTTTCTTT
-,TRBJ1-4,-,TRBV7-9,CASSAGGELFF,TGTGCCAGCAGCGCGGGTGGGGAACTGTTTTTT
-,TRBJ2-1,once,TRBV11-3,CASSSRGVGEQFF,TGTGCCAGCAGCTCACGAGGTGTAGGTGAGCAGTTCTTC
-,TRBJ1-4,-,TRBV11-2,CASSLDPREKLFF,TGTGCCAGCAGCTTAGACCCCAGGGAAAAACTGTTTTTT
-,TRBJ1-1,-,TRBV4-3,CASSQYGRNTEAFF,TGCGCCAGCAGCCAGTATGGGCGGAACACTGAAGCTTTCTTT
-,TRBJ1-1,-,TRBV5-1,CASAGLANTEAFF,TGCGCCAGCGCCGGACTCGCGAACACTGAAGCTTTCTTT
-,TRBJ2-7,once,TRBV29-1,CSVDAGGEQYF,TGCAGCGTTGATGCGGGTGGCGAGCAGTACTTC
TRBD1,TRBJ2-7,-,TRBV27,CASSLGGTGAYEQYF,TGTGCCAGCAGTTTAGGTGGGACAGGGGCCTACGAGCAGTACTTC
-,TRBJ2-7,-,TRBV14,CASSSDRYEQYF,TGTGCCAGCAGCTCGGACCGCTACGAGCAGTACTTC
-,TRBJ2-7,-,TRBV7-9,CASSLVGGHSYEQYF,TGTGCCAGCAGCTTGGTAGGCGGGCACTCCTACGAGCAGTACTTC
TRBD2,TRBJ2-1,medium-sized,TRBV2,CASSARLATFF,TGTGCCAGCAGTGCTAGACTAGCGACGTTCTTC
-,TRBJ2-2,-,TRBV5-1,CASFPASDVKEELFF,TGCGCCAGCTTCCCGGCTAGCGATGTAAAAGAGGAGCTGTTTTTT
-,TRBJ2-3,-,TRBV28,CASSPTVWGSTDTQYF,TGTGCCAGCAGCCCCACGGTGTGGGGTAGCACAGATACGCAGTATTTT
TRBD1,TRBJ1-5,-,TRBV6-5,CASSSIGDREHF,TGTGCCAGCAGTTCTATCGGGGACAGGGAGCATTTT
-,TRBJ1-2,once,TRBV4-1,CASSQVDANYGYTF,TGCGCCAGCAGCCAAGTTGACGCTAACTATGGCTACACCTTC
-,TRBJ2-2,-,TRBV5-1,CASSLSRGRTGELFF,TGCGCCAGCAGCTTGTCGAGGGGGAGAACCGGGGAGCTGTTTTTT
-,TRBJ1-6,-,TRBV7-9,CASSLDSNSPLHF,TGTGCCAGCAGCTTGGACAGTAATTCACCCCTCCACTTT
TRBD1,TRBJ1-1,-,TRBV5-1,CASSSGQGNTEAFF,TGCGCCAGCAGCTCGGGACAGGGGAACACTGAAGCTTTCTTT
TRBD2,TRBJ2-7,-,TRBV2,CASSGRGSSYEQYF,TGTGCCAGCAGTGGCCGCGGGAGCTCCTACGAGCAGTACTTC
-,TRBJ2-5,-,TRBV13,CASSLGGWGEETQYF,TGTGCCAGCAGCTTAGGAGGGTGGGGGGAAGAGACCCAGTACTTC
TRBD2,TRBJ2-2,-,TRBV5-1,CASSSGEGSGELFF,TGCGCCAGCAGTAGCGGGGAAGGGTCCGGGGAGCTGTTTTTT
TRBD1,TRBJ1-1,-,TRBV27,CASSQIQGTITEAFF,TGTGCCAGCAGTCAGATACAGGGGACCATCACTGAAGCTTTCTTT